These T cell receptor beta chains were read from a single sample in a study of PD-1 blockade in classical Hodgkin lymphoma. TCRdb's copy holds only in-frame clones and misses some; the assay was immunoSEQ multiplex PCR. The sample contains about 17,000 clones, roughly four fifths of which appear only once. The specimen comprised CD4+ T cells from blood, sampled before the fourth cycle of nivolumab. These receptors originate from a human donor with classical Hodgkin lymphoma. Each CDR3 is given with its conserved first and last residue. The order of the fields is J gene, V gene, clone size, D gene, CDR3 DNA, CDR3 protein. D genes are given only for firm matches. For some rows the clone size is stated as once, few or many, or as a class when expanded; others skip it.

>TRBJ2-1|TRBV6-1|NA|NA
TGTGCCAGCAGTGCAATGGGTCCACGGAACTCCTACAATGAGCAGTTCTTC
CASSAMGPRNSYNEQFF
>TRBJ1-4|TRBV28|once|TRBD1
TGTGCCAGCAGTTTAACAGGGGGCTTTTATGAAAAACTGTTTTTT
CASSLTGGFYEKLFF
>TRBJ1-6|TRBV6-5|NA|NA
TGTGCCAGCAGTTACAAGGAGGACTCACCCCTCCACTTT
CASSYKEDSPLHF
>TRBJ2-5|TRBV20-1|once|NA
TGCAGTGCTACTAGCGCAGAGACCCAGTACTTC
CSATSAETQYF
>TRBJ2-4|TRBV5-4|NA|NA
TGTGCCAGCAGCTTGGAGAACACCTTAGCCAAAAACATTCAGTACTTC
CASSLENTLAKNIQYF
>TRBJ1-2|TRBV2|few|NA
TGTGCCAGCAGTAGAAGGGCTTCGGATGGCTACACCTTC
CASSRRASDGYTF
>TRBJ2-2|TRBV19|NA|TRBD1
TGTGCCAGTAGCCGAGGGGACAGGCGTTACACCGGGGAGCTGTTTTTT
CASSRGDRRYTGELFF
>TRBJ2-2|TRBV4-2|NA|NA
TGTGCCAGCAGCCAAGTGATGGGGGGGGACAGCACCGGGGAGCTGTTTTTT
CASSQVMGGDSTGELFF
>TRBJ1-5|TRBV28|NA|NA
TGTGCCAGCAGTTTATGGGGGAAGGGGTCCCATCAGCCCCAGCATTTT
CASSLWGKGSHQPQHF
>TRBJ2-3|TRBV7-2|few|NA
TGTGCCAGCAGCTTCATTGGGTCGAGCACAGATACGCAGTATTTT
CASSFIGSSTDTQYF
>TRBJ1-6|TRBV27|few|NA
TGTGCCAGCAGGTACTCATCCGTTTCACCCCTCCACTTT
CASRYSSVSPLHF
>TRBJ2-5|TRBV19|NA|NA
TGTGCCAGTAGTATAGCGGGGCAAGAGACCCAGTACTTC
CASSIAGQETQYF
>TRBJ1-2|TRBV7-1|NA|TRBD1
TGTGCCAGCAGCCCGGGACAGGGACGTGGCTACACCTTC
CASSPGQGRGYTF
>TRBJ2-2|TRBV6-4|once|NA
TGTGCCAGCCGACCTGTAGGGACTGAGACCGGGGAGCTGTTTTTT
CASRPVGTETGELFF
>TRBJ1-1|TRBV5-1|NA|TRBD1
TGCGCCAGCAGCCCTGGAATGGACAGGGTACAATCCCCGGAAGCTTTCTTT
CASSPGMDRVQSPEAFF
>TRBJ1-2|TRBV7-2|NA|NA
TGTGCCAGCAGCCCTGGGGGCGCCTCCCAGACTGGTGGCTACACCTTC
CASSPGGASQTGGYTF
>TRBJ2-1|TRBV10-2|NA|NA
TGCGCCAGCAGGATATCTAGCAGTGTAGAGCAGTTCTTC
CASRISSSVEQFF
>TRBJ2-3|TRBV5-4|NA|TRBD2
TGTGCCAGCACCCCCGGGGCAGGGACTATTGATACGCAGTATTTT
CASTPGAGTIDTQYF
>TRBJ2-7|TRBV19|NA|TRBD2
TGTGCCAGTAGTGCAGCGGGAGGAATCCTCTACGAGCAGTACTTC
CASSAAGGILYEQYF
>TRBJ2-3|TRBV25-1|NA|TRBD2
TGTGCCAGCAGTAGGTTAGCGGGAGCTACCACAGATACGCAGTATTTT
CASSRLAGATTDTQYF
>TRBJ1-6|TRBV19|few|TRBD1
TGTGCCAGTAGTACTAGACAGGGGCCGGACAATTCACCCCTCCACTTT
CASSTRQGPDNSPLHF
>TRBJ2-1|TRBV2|NA|NA
TGTGCCAGCAGTACACCCACAGGGTTCCTATCCTACAATGAGCAGTTCTTC
CASSTPTGFLSYNEQFF
>TRBJ2-5|TRBV18|NA|NA
TGTGCCAGCTCACCAACGCTCCAAGAGACCCAGTACTTC
CASSPTLQETQYF
>TRBJ1-5|TRBV30|few|NA
TGTGCCTGGAGTGCGGGGTTCAGCAATCAGCCCCAGCATTTT
CAWSAGFSNQPQHF